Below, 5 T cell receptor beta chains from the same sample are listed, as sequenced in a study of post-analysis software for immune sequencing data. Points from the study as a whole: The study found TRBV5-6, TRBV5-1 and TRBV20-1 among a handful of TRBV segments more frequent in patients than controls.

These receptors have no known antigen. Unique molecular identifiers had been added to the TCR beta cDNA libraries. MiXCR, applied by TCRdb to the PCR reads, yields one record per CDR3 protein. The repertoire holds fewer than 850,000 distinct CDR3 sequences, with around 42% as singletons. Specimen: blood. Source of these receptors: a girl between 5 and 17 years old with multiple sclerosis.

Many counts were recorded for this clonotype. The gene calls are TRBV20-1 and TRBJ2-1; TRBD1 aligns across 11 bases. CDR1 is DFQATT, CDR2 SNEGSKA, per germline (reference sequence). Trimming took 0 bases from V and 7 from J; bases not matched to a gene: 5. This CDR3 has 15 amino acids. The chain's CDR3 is CSARDLGQGVNEQFF. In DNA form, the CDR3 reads TGCAGTGCTAGAGATTTGGGACAGGGGGTAAATGAGCAGTTCTTC.

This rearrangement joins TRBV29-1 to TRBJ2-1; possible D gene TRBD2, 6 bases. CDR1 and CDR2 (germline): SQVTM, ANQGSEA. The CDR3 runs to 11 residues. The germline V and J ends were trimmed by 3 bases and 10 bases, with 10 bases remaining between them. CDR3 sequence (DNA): TGCAGCGTTGATCGGGGGAGAGAGCAGTTCTTC. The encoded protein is CSVDRGREQFF.

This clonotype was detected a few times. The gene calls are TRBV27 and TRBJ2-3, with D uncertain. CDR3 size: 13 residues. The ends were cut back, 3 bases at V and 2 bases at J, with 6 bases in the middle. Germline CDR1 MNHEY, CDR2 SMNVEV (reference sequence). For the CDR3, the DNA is TGTGCCAGCAGTTTCTCCCCCACAGATACGCAGTATTTT. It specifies CASSFSPTDTQYF.

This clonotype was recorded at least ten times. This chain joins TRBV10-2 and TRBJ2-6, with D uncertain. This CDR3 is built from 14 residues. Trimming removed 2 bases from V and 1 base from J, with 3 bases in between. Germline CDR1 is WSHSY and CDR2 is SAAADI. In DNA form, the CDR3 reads TGCGCCAGCAGTGAGCGGTCTGGGGCCAACGTCCTGACTTTC. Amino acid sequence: CASSERSGANVLTF.

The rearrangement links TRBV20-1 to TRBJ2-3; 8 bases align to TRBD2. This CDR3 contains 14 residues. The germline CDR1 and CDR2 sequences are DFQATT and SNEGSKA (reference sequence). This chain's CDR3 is CSSLGSGRGDTQYF. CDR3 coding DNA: TGCAGCTCTTTGGGAAGCGGGAGAGGAGATACGCAGTATTTT.